The present entry profiles one T cell receptor (beta chain) with its context. Trimming left V 5 bases short and J 4 bases short, with 5 bases between. Germline-derived CDR1 and CDR2 are SGHTA and FQGNSA. CDR3 length: 11 residues. In the source study's methods: Amplification with reference gene primers provided the estimates of nucleated cell counts. Assay used: immunoSEQ multiplex PCR; TCRdb lists only in-frame clones, some missing. The V and J calls and clone size were taken over from that table, and D and trimming were inferred from the DNA. The data show some 68,000 clones, about nine tenths seen once. The sample comes from a study of blood T cell repertoires in COVID-19. The wider study: Whether acute or convalescent, the COVID-19 samples came from the United States, Italy and Spain. Sources were T cells, B-cell-depleted T cells, or PBMCs; the material itself was cDNA or gDNA.

The sequence was obtained from a man aged 45-65 years with active COVID-19. The sequenced sample was peripheral blood. The V gene is TRBV7-2, the J gene TRBJ2-5; D is undetermined. The CDR3 DNA follows: TGTGCCAGCAGCCCCTCAGAGACCCAGTACTTC. It is translated as CASSPSETQYF. Using reference TRBV7-2 and TRBJ2-5 for the parts outside the CDR3, the full variable domain is GAGVSQSPSNKVTEKGKDVELRCDPISGHTALYWYRQSLGQGLEFLIYFQGNSAPDKSGLPSDRFSAERTGGSVSTLTIQRTQQEDSAVYLCASSPSETQYFGPGTRLLVL.